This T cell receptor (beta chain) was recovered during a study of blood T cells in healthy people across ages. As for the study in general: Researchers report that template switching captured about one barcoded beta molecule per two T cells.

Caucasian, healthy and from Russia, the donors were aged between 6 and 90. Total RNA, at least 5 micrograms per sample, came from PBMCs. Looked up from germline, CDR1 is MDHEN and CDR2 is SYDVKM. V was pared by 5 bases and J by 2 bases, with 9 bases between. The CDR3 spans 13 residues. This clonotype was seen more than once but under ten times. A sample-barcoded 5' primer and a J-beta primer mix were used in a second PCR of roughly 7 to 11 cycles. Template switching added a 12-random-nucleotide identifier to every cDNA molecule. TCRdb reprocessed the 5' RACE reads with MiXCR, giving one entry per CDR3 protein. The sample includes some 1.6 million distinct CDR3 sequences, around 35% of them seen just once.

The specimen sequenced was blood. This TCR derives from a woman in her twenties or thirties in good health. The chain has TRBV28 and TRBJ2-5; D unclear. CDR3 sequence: CASSLTQQETQYF. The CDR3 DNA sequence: TGTGCCAGCAGTCTTACGCAGCAAGAGACCCAGTACTTC.